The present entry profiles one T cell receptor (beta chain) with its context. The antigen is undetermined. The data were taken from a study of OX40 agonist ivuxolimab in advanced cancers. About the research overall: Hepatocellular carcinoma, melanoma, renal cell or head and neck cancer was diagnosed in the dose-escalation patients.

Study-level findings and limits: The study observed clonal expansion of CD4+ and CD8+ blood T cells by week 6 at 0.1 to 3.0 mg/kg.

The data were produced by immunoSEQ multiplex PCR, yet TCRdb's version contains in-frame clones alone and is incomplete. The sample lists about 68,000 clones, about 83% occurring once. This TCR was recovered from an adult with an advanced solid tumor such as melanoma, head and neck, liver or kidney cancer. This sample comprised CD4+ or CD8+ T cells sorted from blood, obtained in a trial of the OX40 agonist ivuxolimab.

As DNA, the CDR3 is TGTGCCAGCAGCTTGAACAGGGCTGTCAATGAAAAACTGTTTTTT. Translating it yields CASSLNRAVNEKLFF. J is TRBJ1-4 and V is TRBV5-4, with D perhaps matching TRBD1 (6 bases). Trimming cost V 1 base and J 5 bases, with 12 bases left between them. The germline gives CDR1 SGHNT, CDR2 YYREEE (reference sequence). CDR3 size: 15 residues.